A single sample gave rise to the 30 T cell receptor beta chains below, sequenced in a study of regulatory T cells in long-lasting Graves disease. Both iRepertoire HTBI primers and Arm-PCR of CDR3 regions were used to build the TCR beta libraries. MiXCR, run by TCRdb on the multiplex PCR reads, gives a single entry per CDR3 protein. This table holds approximately 310,000 distinct CDR3 sequences, over 15% found once. Time point given: newly diagnosed GD, antithyroid drugs for less than 3 months. RNA isolated from PBMCs was used to make the TCR library. Sequencing used peripheral blood mononuclear cells (PBMCs), obtained at new diagnosis, from a patient treated with antithyroid drugs. The receptors stem from a female donor with Graves disease.

This clonotype was seen repeatedly, ten times or more. The chain is built from TRBV2 and TRBJ2-1; 9 bases match TRBD1. Per germline, CDR1 SNHLY and CDR2 FYNNEI. This CDR3 spans 13 amino acids. The junction had 3 bases not matched to a gene; V was cut back by 2 bases and J by 10 bases. The CDR3 DNA follows: TGTGCCAGCAGTGAAAGACAGGGGGACGAGCAGTTCTTC. Its protein is CASSERQGDEQFF.

This clonotype has at least ten counts. CDR3 DNA sequence: TGCAGCGTTGAAGCGGCAGGGCACGTCTACGAGCAGTACTTC. Protein sequence: CSVEAAGHVYEQYF. The rearrangement joins TRBV29-1 to TRBJ2-7, with D possibly matching TRBD1 (5 bases). Trimming removed 1 base from V and 3 bases from J, with 13 bases in between. Per the germline V gene, CDR1 is SQVTM and CDR2 is ANQGSEA. The CDR3 length is 14 residues.

CDR3 in DNA: TGCAGCGTTAGCACTAGCGGGATAGGAAACGAGCAGTACTTC. Translation gives CSVSTSGIGNEQYF. This chain connects TRBV29-1 to TRBJ2-7; 10 positions agree with TRBD2. The CDR3 is 14 residues long. Per the germline V gene, CDR1 is SQVTM and CDR2 is ANQGSEA. Trimming took 5 bases from V and 5 from J; bases not matched to a gene: 9.

This clonotype was found many times. This chain uses TRBV25-1 with TRBJ1-3, with D hard to call. V was trimmed by 11 bases and J by 0 bases, leaving 11 bases between them. The CDR3 has 13 residues. In germline, CDR1 is MGHDK, CDR2 SYGVNS. The DNA of the CDR3 is TGTGCCGCCTCCCAGAGCTCTGGAAACACCATATATTTT. Residues: CAASQSSGNTIYF.

This clonotype was counted between two and nine times. The rearrangement joins TRBV19 to TRBJ2-1, with D possibly called TRBD1 or TRBD2 (7 bases each). Per germline, CDR1 LNHDA and CDR2 SQIVND (reference sequence). CDR3 length: 17 amino acids. Trimming shortened V by 6 bases and J by 6 bases, and 24 bases separated the two germline ends. The DNA of the CDR3 is TGTGCCAGTAGCGGCTATGGGGCAGGGGGACTACTCAATGAGCAGTTCTTC. Amino acids: CASSGYGAGGLLNEQFF.

This clonotype was recorded at least ten times. The chain links TRBV19 to TRBJ1-1; the D is unclear. The CDR3 covers 16 residues. Trimming stripped 3 bases from V and 4 bases from J, with 18 bases between. From germline, CDR1 is LNHDA and CDR2 SQIVND (reference sequence). CDR3 in amino acids: CASSIYALGASTEAFF. The CDR3 DNA reads as TGTGCCAGTAGTATCTATGCTCTTGGCGCGAGCACTGAAGCTTTCTTT.

The chain employs TRBV11-2 and TRBJ1-1; D is undetermined. Germline CDR1 and CDR2: SGHAT and FQNNGV. The CDR3 runs 14 residues. The germline V and J ends were trimmed by 2 bases and 4 bases, with 11 bases remaining between them. This chain's CDR3 is CASSLMKRPTEAFF. Here the CDR3 DNA reads TGTGCCAGCAGCTTAATGAAACGTCCCACTGAAGCTTTCTTT.

In its sample, this clonotype was seen many times. The J gene is TRBJ1-1, the V gene TRBV3-1; a possible D gene is TRBD1 (5 bases). The length of the CDR3 is 14 residues. Trimming took 3 bases from V and 1 from J, leaving 9 bases between them. Germline V gene sequence: CDR1 LGHDT, CDR2 YNNKEL (reference sequence). In DNA form, the CDR3 reads TGTGCCAGCAGCCACTCGGGGGAGAACACTGAAGCTTTCTTT. Residues: CASSHSGENTEAFF.

This clonotype was observed many times. The chain combines TRBV20-1 with TRBJ2-7; no reliable D call. Germline loops: CDR1 DFQATT, CDR2 SNEGSKA (reference sequence). The length of the CDR3 is 15 residues. Between the trimmed V and J ends, which lost 2 bases and 0 bases, there was a span of 14 bases. CDR3 in DNA: TGCAGTGCTAGATCCCTGGCGAGGAGCTCCTACGAGCAGTACTTC. It specifies CSARSLARSSYEQYF.

This clonotype was seen ten or more times. The chain couples TRBV7-9 to TRBJ1-2, with D possibly matching TRBD1 (5 bases). Germline V lookup: CDR1 SEHNR, CDR2 FQNEAQ (reference sequence). The CDR3 contains 14 residues. Trimming stripped 1 base from V and 6 bases from J, with 12 bases between. The CDR3 sequence is CASSLGQGSHGYTF. In DNA, the CDR3 is TGTGCCAGCAGCTTAGGCCAGGGATCCCATGGCTACACCTTC.

About this clonotype itself: The conserved phenylalanine or tryptophan is not found at the CDR3 terminus, so this likely reflects a read error. The genes are TRBV5-1 and TRBJ1-6; the match to TRBD1 covers 10 bases. The CDR3 totals 14 residues. Germline V lookup: CDR1 SGHRS, CDR2 YFSETQ. The CDR3 DNA follows: TGCGCCAGCAGCTATGGGACAGGGGATTCCCCCCTCCACTCT. Its protein product is CASSYGTGDSPLHS.

The genes are TRBV29-1 and TRBJ1-2, with 7 bases aligning to TRBD1. This CDR3 comprises 11 residues. The germline V gene has CDR1 SQVTM and CDR2 ANQGSEA. The junction had 4 bases not matched to a gene; V was cut back by 6 bases and J by 6 bases. The CDR3 region has the DNA TGCAGCGTCGGAACAGGGGATGGCTACACCTTC. Its translation: CSVGTGDGYTF.

This clonotype was seen many times. J is TRBJ2-7 and V is TRBV10-3; 11 nucleotides align to TRBD2. CDR1 and CDR2 from the germline V gene are ENHRY and SYGVKD. This CDR3 spans 17 amino acids. Losses at the gene ends were 5 bases for V and 3 bases for J; bases not matched to a gene: 12. The CDR3 spells CAISPYRITSGSYEQYF. The CDR3 nucleotides are TGTGCCATCAGTCCCTACAGGATTACTAGCGGGAGCTACGAGCAGTACTTC.

The table lists this clonotype with many counts. The chain combines TRBV11-2 with TRBJ2-7; D not certain. Between the trimmed V and J ends, which lost 0 bases and 6 bases, there was a span of 6 bases. The germline CDR1 and CDR2 sequences are SGHAT and FQNNGV. The CDR3 length is 12 residues. The CDR3 coding sequence is TGTGCCAGCAGCTTAGAGGCGGCCGAGCAGTACTTC. Translated, it gives CASSLEAAEQYF.

This clonotype was observed a handful of times. This chain links TRBV6-1 with TRBJ2-3; 8 nucleotides line up with TRBD1. The CDR3 runs to 14 residues. Germline CDR1 reads MNHNS; CDR2 reads SASEGT. V gave up 5 bases and J gave up 4 bases; unmatched junction bases: 5. This CDR3 is CASSPQGAPDTQYF. CDR3 sequence (DNA): TGTGCCAGCAGTCCCCAGGGGGCCCCAGATACGCAGTATTTT.

This clonotype was counted at least ten times. The CDR3 DNA sequence: TGCAGTGCTAGAGATAGCCAGGTTAGCACTGAAGCTTTCTTT. Translated: CSARDSQVSTEAFF. The chain couples TRBV20-1 to TRBJ1-1, with D uncertain. The CDR3 sequence is 14 residues long. CDR1 is DFQATT, CDR2 SNEGSKA, per germline (reference sequence). V was cut by 0 bases and J by 4 bases, with 12 bases left in between.

This clonotype appeared many times. The junction shows a germline mismatch at one end, possibly a read error. The J gene is TRBJ2-1, the V gene TRBV13; 13 bases agree with TRBD2. The CDR3 extends over 16 amino acids. CDR1 and CDR2 (germline): PRHDT, FYEKMQ (reference sequence). In nucleotides, the CDR3 is TGTGCCAGCAGCATAGGACTAGCGGGAGACCGGGGAGAGCAGTTCTTC. Translating gives CASSIGLAGDRGEQFF.

This clonotype was seen many times. The chain is built from TRBV12-3 or TRBV12-4 and TRBJ1-2; possible D gene TRBD1, 5 bases. The CDR3 is 13 residues long. Trimming took off 6 bases at V and 4 bases at J, with 12 bases between the two ends. Here the CDR3 DNA reads TGTGCCAGCAGCCCACTCGGGGCCTATGGCTACACCTTC. This codes for CASSPLGAYGYTF.

The chain combines TRBV11-3 with TRBJ2-7, with 9 bases that match TRBD1. Germline V lookup: CDR1 SGHNT, CDR2 YENEEA. The CDR3 covers 15 residues. Losses at the gene ends were 0 bases for V and 3 bases for J; bases not matched to a gene: 3. CDR3 region: CASSLDSGQGYEQYF. The CDR3 DNA follows: TGTGCCAGCAGCTTAGATTCGGGACAGGGCTACGAGCAGTACTTC.

This clonotype appeared a single time. V and J are TRBV20-1 and TRBJ2-3; unclear D gene. The germline V gene has CDR1 DFQATT and CDR2 SNEGSKA (reference sequence). The V and J ends lost 7 bases and 5 bases respectively, with 19 bases between them. This CDR3 has 14 amino acids. The CDR3 is CSVPDNKARDTQYF. The CDR3 DNA reads as TGCAGTGTTCCCGACAACAAGGCGAGAGATACGCAGTATTTT.

The table lists this clonotype with a few counts. The chain combines TRBV20-1 with TRBJ2-7; 13 bases agree with TRBD2. CDR3 length equals 16 residues. Germline trimming cut 6 bases from V and 6 bases from J; bases unmatched to any gene: 14. CDR1 DFQATT and CDR2 SNEGSKA come from the germline V gene (reference sequence). CDR3 loop: CSAHPPGLAGQSEQYF. The CDR3, as DNA: TGCAGTGCCCACCCCCCGGGACTAGCGGGACAGTCCGAGCAGTACTTC.

J is TRBJ2-1 and V is TRBV11-2, with D possibly being TRBD1 or TRBD2 (5 bases each). The CDR3 sequence is 15 residues long. Between the trimmed V and J ends, which lost 6 bases and 7 bases, there was a span of 19 bases. The germline CDR1 and CDR2 sequences are SGHAT and FQNNGV. The CDR3 nucleotides are TGTGCCAGCAGTTGGGGCAGCGGAGTCGGAAATGAGCAGTTCTTC. Encoded protein: CASSWGSGVGNEQFF.

This clonotype was seen at least ten times. The chain links TRBV18 to TRBJ1-5, with D hard to call. The CDR3 runs to 14 residues. The germline V gene has CDR1 KGHSH and CDR2 LQKENI. Trimming took 3 bases from V and 3 from J, leaving 9 bases between them. The CDR3 bases are TGTGCCAGCTCACCTCAGGCGGCCAATCAGCCCCAGCATTTT. Residues: CASSPQAANQPQHF.

To note about this clonotype: This may be a read error: a much more frequent sequence differs by one nucleotide. The V gene is TRBV5-4, the J gene TRBJ2-7; D perhaps matches TRBD2 (5 bases). The CDR3 is 13 amino acids. Germline lookup yields CDR1 SGHNT and CDR2 YYREEE (reference sequence). The CDR3 DNA follows: TGTGCCAACAGCTTGGAGGTCGTCTACGAGCAGTACTTC. It encodes CANSLEVVYEQYF.

About this clonotype itself: This sequence may be a read error, since a much larger clone differs from it by one base. The CDR3, as DNA: TGTGCCTGGACCCCCTTGGGAAAGGGGTTAACCTACGAGCAGTACTTC. This encodes CAWTPLGKGLTYEQYF. The J gene is TRBJ2-5, the V gene TRBV30, with a weak D call TRBD1 (5 bases). Judging by the DNA end, TRBJ2-7 fits better; the J call may be wrong. Germline CDR1 is GTSNPN and CDR2 is SVGIG (reference sequence). This CDR3 spans 16 amino acids.

This clonotype was picked up a small number of times. The genes are TRBV4-2 and TRBJ1-1; the D gene is possibly TRBD1 (5 bases). Trimming left V 4 bases short and J 1 base short, with 10 bases between. This CDR3 contains 14 residues. Germline CDR1 and CDR2: LGHNA and YNFKEQ. The CDR3 sequence is CASSPWTKNTEAFF. As DNA, the CDR3 is TGTGCCAGCAGCCCCTGGACAAAGAACACTGAAGCTTTCTTT.

Notes on this clonotype: A read error may be the cause here, since a much bigger clone is one base away. Because it lacks the conserved phenylalanine or tryptophan at the end, this CDR3 is likely a read error. This chain joins TRBV18 and TRBJ2-1; no firm D call. V was clipped by 6 bases and J by 2 bases, with 11 bases between them. CDR3 length: 14 amino acids. In germline, CDR1 is KGHSH, CDR2 LQKENI. The CDR3 nucleotides are TGTGCCAGCTCCCTGAGTTTTCCCTACAATGAGCAGTTCTCC. This gives the protein CASSLSFPYNEQFS.

The sample holds many counts of this clonotype. V is TRBV28 and J is TRBJ2-7; 7 nucleotides agree with TRBD1. Germline V gene sequence: CDR1 MDHEN, CDR2 SYDVKM. Unmatched junction bases numbered 7, after V lost 5 bases and J lost 0 bases. CDR3 size: 15 residues. CDR3 bases: TGTGCCAGCAGTACAAACGACAGGGCCTCCTACGAGCAGTACTTC. Protein: CASSTNDRASYEQYF.

V usage is TRBV18 and J usage is TRBJ1-1; 7 bases match TRBD1. CDR3 length equals 13 residues. Per germline, CDR1 KGHSH and CDR2 LQKENI. Trimming at V came to 3 bases and at J to 4 bases, leaving 2 bases not matched to a gene. CDR3 sequence (DNA): TGTGCCAGCTCACCCGGACAGGCCACTGAAGCTTTCTTT. Protein sequence: CASSPGQATEAFF.

This clonotype was counted ten times or more. J is TRBJ1-5 and V is TRBV12-3 or TRBV12-4, with 7 bases fitting TRBD1. The CDR3 sequence is 14 residues long. V lost 6 bases to trimming and J lost 9 bases; unmatched junction nucleotides: 11. This chain's CDR3 is CASRTDRAPGPQHF. CDR3 nucleotide sequence: TGTGCCAGCAGGACCGACAGGGCCCCAGGGCCCCAGCATTTT.